The entry below describes one T cell receptor (beta chain). Its specificity is not known. Investigators reverse transcribed all isolated RNA, so they sequenced expressed TCRB transcripts. Some clones are missing from TCRdb's copy, which holds only in-frame ones; the method was immunoSEQ multiplex PCR. The table lists 640,000 or so clones, over 11% of them singletons. The collection from each donor was one heparinised blood draw averaging roughly 100 mL. The data stem from a study of beta chain features in type 1 diabetes. Background on the study: Over all samples combined, more than 90,000,000 sorted cells were examined. Study-level points and caveats: Insertions were fewer and deletions more numerous at VDJ junctions in type 1 diabetes patients. All four CD4+ subsets of Type 1 diabetes patients contained TCRB CDR3s that were moderately but significantly shorter. High-TCR-expressing cells could be over-represented by cDNA sequencing.

Trimming took off 4 bases at V and 1 base at J, with 8 bases between the two ends. The CDR3 runs to 14 residues. The germline V gene encodes CDR1 SEHNR and CDR2 FQNEAQ (reference sequence). The chain recombines TRBV7-9 with TRBJ1-5, with a weak D call TRBD1 (6 bases). Sequencing used naive CD4+ T cells from blood. The sequence was collected from a man aged 18 to 29 with type 1 diabetes. CDR3 residues: CASSWGQSNQPQHF. In nucleotides, the CDR3 is TGTGCCAGCAGCTGGGGGCAGAGCAATCAGCCCCAGCATTTT. Full variable domain (outside the CDR3, taken from reference TRBV7-9 and TRBJ1-5): DTGVSQNPRHKITKRGQNVTFRCDPISEHNRLYWYRQTLGQGPEFLTYFQNEAQLEKSRLLSDRFSAERPKGSFSTLEIQRTEQGDSAMYLCASSWGQSNQPQHFGDGTRLSIL.